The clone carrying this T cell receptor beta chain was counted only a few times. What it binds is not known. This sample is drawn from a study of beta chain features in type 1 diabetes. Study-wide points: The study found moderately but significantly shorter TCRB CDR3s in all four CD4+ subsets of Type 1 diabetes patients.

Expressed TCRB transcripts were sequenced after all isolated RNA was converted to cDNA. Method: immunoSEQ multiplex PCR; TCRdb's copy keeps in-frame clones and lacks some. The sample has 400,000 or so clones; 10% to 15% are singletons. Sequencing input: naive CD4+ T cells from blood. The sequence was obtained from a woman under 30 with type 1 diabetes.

The CDR3 protein is CSVLGTGNTEAFF. The CDR3 DNA sequence: TGCAGCGTTTTAGGGACAGGGAACACTGAAGCTTTCTTT. The chain has TRBV29-1 and TRBJ1-1, with 8 bases aligning to TRBD1. This CDR3 region has 13 residues. Germline V gives CDR1 SQVTM, CDR2 ANQGSEA. The J segment lost 1 base and the V segment lost 5 bases, leaving 3 bases of the junction unmatched.